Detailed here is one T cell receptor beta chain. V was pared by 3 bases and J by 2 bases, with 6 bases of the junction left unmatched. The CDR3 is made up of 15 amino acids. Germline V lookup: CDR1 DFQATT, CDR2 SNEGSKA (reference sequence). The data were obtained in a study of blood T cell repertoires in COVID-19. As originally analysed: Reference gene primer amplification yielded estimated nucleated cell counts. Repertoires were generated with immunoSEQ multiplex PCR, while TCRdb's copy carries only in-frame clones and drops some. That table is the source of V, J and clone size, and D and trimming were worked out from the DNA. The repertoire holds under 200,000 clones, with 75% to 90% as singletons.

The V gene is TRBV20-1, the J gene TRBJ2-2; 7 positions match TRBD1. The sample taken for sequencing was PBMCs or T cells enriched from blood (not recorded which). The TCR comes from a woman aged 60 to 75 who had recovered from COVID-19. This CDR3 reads CSASSGQTNTGELFF. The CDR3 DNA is TGCAGTGCTAGTTCGGGACAGACCAACACCGGGGAGCTGTTTTTT.